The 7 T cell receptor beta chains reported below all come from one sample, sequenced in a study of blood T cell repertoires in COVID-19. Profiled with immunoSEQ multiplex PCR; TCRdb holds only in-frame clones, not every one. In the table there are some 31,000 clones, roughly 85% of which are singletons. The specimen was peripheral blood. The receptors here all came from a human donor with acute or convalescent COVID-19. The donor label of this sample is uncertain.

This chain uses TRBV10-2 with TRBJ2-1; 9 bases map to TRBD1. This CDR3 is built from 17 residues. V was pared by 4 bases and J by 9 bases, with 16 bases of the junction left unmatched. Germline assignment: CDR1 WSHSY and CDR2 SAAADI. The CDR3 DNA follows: TGCGCCAGCAGTGGATCCCGAGACAGGGGGTCAATCAGTGAGCAGTTCTTC. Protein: CASSGSRDRGSISEQFF.

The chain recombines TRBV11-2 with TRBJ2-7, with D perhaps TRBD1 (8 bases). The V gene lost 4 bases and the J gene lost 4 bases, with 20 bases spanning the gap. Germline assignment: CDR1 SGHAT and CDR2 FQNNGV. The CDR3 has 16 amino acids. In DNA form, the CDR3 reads TGTGCCAGCAGCTACCAGGGGGCTAGCGGTGGGTACGAGCAGTACTTC. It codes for CASSYQGASGGYEQYF.

The CDR3 protein is CASSSPPGDYGYTF. Here the CDR3 DNA reads TGTGCCAGCAGCTCGCCCCCGGGGGACTATGGCTACACCTTC. The chain employs TRBV6-2 or TRBV6-3 and TRBJ1-2; TRBD1 might be the D (5 bases). Per germline, CDR1 MNHEY and CDR2 SVGEGT. This CDR3 has 14 residues. V was clipped by 6 bases and J by 3 bases, with 14 bases between them.

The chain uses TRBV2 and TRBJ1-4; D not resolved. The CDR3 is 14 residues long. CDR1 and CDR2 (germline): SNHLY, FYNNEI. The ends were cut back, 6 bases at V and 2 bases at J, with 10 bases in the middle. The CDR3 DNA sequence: TGTGCCAGCAGCCGGGGAACTACTAATGAAAAACTGTTTTTT. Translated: CASSRGTTNEKLFF.

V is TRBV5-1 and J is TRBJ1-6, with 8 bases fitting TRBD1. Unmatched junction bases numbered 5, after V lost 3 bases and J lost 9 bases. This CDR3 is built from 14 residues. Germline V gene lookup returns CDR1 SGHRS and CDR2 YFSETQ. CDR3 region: CASSSGGLGSPLHF. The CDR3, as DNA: TGCGCCAGCAGCTCAGGGGGCTTGGGTTCACCCCTCCACTTT.

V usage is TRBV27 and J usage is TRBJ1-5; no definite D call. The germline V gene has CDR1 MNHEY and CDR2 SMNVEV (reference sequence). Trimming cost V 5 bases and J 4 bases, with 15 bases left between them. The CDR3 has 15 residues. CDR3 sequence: CASSIGLPINQPQHF. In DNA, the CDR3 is TGTGCCAGCAGTATCGGACTTCCGATTAATCAGCCCCAGCATTTT.

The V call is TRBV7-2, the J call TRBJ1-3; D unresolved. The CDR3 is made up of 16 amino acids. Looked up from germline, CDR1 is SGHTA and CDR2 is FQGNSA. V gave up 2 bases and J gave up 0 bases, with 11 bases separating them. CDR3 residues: CASSLRRDYSGNTIYF. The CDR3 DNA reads TGTGCCAGCAGCTTAAGGAGGGATTACTCTGGAAACACCATATATTTT.